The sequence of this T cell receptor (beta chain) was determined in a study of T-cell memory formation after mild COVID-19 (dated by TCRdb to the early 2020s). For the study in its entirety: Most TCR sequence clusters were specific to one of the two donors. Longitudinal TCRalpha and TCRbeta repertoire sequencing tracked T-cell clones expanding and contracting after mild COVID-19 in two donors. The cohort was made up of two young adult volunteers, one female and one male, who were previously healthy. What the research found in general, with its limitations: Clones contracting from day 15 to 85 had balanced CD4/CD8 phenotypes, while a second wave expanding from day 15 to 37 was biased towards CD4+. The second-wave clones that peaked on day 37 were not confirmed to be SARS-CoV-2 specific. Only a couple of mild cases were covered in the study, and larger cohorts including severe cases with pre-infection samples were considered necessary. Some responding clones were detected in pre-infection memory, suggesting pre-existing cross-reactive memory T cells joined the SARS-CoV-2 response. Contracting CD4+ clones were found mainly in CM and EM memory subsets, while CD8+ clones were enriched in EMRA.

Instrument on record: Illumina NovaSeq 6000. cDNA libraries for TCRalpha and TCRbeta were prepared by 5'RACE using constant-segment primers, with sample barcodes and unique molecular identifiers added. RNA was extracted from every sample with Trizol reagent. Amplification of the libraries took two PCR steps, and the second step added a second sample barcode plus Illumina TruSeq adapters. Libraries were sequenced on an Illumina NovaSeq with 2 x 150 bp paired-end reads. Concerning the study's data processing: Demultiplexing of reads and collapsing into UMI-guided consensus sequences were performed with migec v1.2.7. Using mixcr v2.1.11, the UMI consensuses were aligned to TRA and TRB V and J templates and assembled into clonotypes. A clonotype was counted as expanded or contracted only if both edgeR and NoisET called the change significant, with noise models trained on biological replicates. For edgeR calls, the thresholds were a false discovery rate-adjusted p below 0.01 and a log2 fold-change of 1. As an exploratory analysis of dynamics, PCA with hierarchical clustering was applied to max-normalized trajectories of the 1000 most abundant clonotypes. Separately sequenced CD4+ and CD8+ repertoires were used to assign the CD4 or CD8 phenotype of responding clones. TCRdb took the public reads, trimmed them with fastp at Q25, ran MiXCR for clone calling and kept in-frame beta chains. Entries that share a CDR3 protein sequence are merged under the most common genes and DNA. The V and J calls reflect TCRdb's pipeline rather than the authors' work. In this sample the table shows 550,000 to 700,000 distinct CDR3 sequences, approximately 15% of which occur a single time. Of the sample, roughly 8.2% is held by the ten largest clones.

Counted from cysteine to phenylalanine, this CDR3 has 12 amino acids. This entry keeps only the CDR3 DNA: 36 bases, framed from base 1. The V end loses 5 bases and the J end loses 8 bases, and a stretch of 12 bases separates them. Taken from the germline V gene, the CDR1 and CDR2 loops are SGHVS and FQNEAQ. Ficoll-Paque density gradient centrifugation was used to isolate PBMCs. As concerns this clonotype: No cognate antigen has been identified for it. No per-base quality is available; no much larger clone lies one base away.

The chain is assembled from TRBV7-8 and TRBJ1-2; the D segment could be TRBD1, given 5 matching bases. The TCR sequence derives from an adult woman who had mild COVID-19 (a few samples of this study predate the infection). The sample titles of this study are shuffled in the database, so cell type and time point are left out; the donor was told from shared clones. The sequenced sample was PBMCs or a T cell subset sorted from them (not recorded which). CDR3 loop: CASSTGTFGYTF. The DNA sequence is TGTGCCAGCAGCACCGGGACTTTCGGCTACACCTTC.